This T cell receptor (beta chain) was retrieved from a study of human T cells and chemical hapten exposure. The junction had 6 bases not matched to a gene; V was cut back by 4 bases and J by 7 bases. The CDR3 contains 14 residues. The germline CDR1 and CDR2 sequences are MGHDK and SYGVNS. This clonotype was seen ten or more times. The target antigen is unknown. TCRdb redid the calling of the RACE reads with MiXCR, one entry per CDR3 protein. Among about 42,000 distinct CDR3 sequences, 8% to 9.5% were seen once, and the ten largest hold about 15%. As to time point: patch test 2, 6 weeks after DPC sensitization. Treatment here: therapeutic diphenylcyclopropenone sensitization with weekly scalp DPC. Study-wide findings and caveats: TCRs exceeding a frequency of 1 in 1000 stayed unchanged under DPC sensitization.

The V gene is TRBV25-1, the J gene TRBJ1-4, with 7 nucleotides matching TRBD1. The TCR originated in a woman aged 40 to 49 with alopecia areata. Some clones in this sample may be carry-over from other donors' samples. Sequencing used whole blood, obtained in connection with sensitization to the hapten diphenylcyclopropenone (DPC). This CDR3 reads CASSAGGGGEKLFF. The CDR3 DNA reads TGTGCCAGCAGTGCGGGAGGGGGCGGTGAAAAACTGTTTTTT.